These T cell receptor beta chains were read from a single sample in a study of blood T cell repertoires in COVID-19. Assay: immunoSEQ multiplex PCR; the TCRdb copy retains only in-frame clones and omits some. The table has around 120,000 clones, about 78% seen once; the top ten hold under 3%. The sample taken for sequencing was peripheral blood. These receptors all come from a man between 65 and 79 years old with acute or convalescent COVID-19. Each CDR3 is given with its conserved first and last residue. D genes are given only for firm matches. Size values are once, few and many counts, or a class for expanded clones, and some rows have none.

TRBJ2-7	once	TRBD2	TRBV7-3	CASSNITSGLQSYEQYF	TGTGCCAGCAGCAACATCACTAGCGGCTTACAGTCCTACGAGCAGTACTTC
TRBJ1-1	once	-	TRBV2	CASSELLGNTEAFF	TGTGCCAGCAGTGAACTACTAGGGAACACTGAAGCTTTCTTT
TRBJ2-5	-	TRBD1	TRBV18	CASSPTGDSETQYF	TGTGCCAGCTCACCCACAGGGGATTCGGAGACCCAGTACTTC
TRBJ2-7	-	TRBD2	TRBV4-2	CASSLTSGRNEQYF	TGTGCCAGCAGCCTGACTAGCGGGAGAAACGAGCAGTACTTC
TRBJ1-5	-	-	TRBV7-2	CASSLAEVVRPQHF	TGTGCCAGCAGCTTAGCTGAGGTGGTGAGGCCCCAGCATTTT
TRBJ2-7	few	-	TRBV2	CASRLAFYEQYF	TGTGCCAGCAGGCTGGCATTTTACGAGCAGTACTTC
TRBJ1-6	-	-	TRBV5-1	CASSTGHQSSYNSPLHF	TGCGCCAGCAGCACTGGACACCAGAGCTCCTATAATTCACCCCTCCACTTT
TRBJ1-6	-	TRBD1	TRBV5-1	CASSLSGQGNSPLHF	TGCGCCAGCAGCCTCTCGGGACAGGGTAATTCACCCCTCCACTTT
TRBJ1-1	-	-	TRBV7-9	CASSLTGNTEAFF	TGTGCCAGCAGCTTAACAGGGAACACTGAAGCTTTCTTT
TRBJ1-1	-	-	TRBV6-4	CASSANRDPNTEAFF	TGTGCCAGCAGTGCGAACAGGGACCCGAACACTGAAGCTTTCTTT
TRBJ2-7	-	TRBD1	TRBV14	CASSQVFRYRGGYEQYF	TGTGCCAGCAGCCAAGTTTTCAGGTACAGGGGCGGCTACGAGCAGTACTTC
TRBJ1-3	few	-	TRBV6-2/TRBV6-3	CASSYLSGNTIYF	TGTGCCAGCAGTTACTTATCTGGAAACACCATATATTTT
TRBJ2-1	-	TRBD2	TRBV7-3	CASSLKASGGYNEQFF	TGTGCCAGCAGCTTAAAGGCTAGCGGGGGGTACAATGAGCAGTTCTTC
TRBJ2-1	-	TRBD2	TRBV4-2	CASSQDVSGGAYNEQFF	TGTGCCAGCAGCCAAGATGTTAGCGGGGGGGCCTACAATGAGCAGTTCTTC
TRBJ1-2	few	-	TRBV4-1	CASSQDFPRKESNYGYTF	TGCGCCAGCAGCCAAGATTTCCCCCGCAAGGAGTCTAACTATGGCTACACCTTC
TRBJ2-5	-	TRBD2	TRBV5-4	CASSPQGLAQETQYF	TGTGCCAGCAGCCCGCAGGGACTAGCCCAAGAGACCCAGTACTTC
TRBJ1-3	-	-	TRBV7-8	CASSLGPPGLSGNTIYF	TGTGCCAGCAGCTTAGGGCCCCCAGGGCTCTCTGGAAACACCATATATTTT
TRBJ2-3	-	-	TRBV11-2	CASSLGLADTQYF	TGTGCCAGCAGTTTGGGACTGGCAGATACGCAGTATTTT
TRBJ2-1	-	-	TRBV7-2	CASSSADSYNEQFF	TGTGCCAGCAGCTCCGCCGACTCGTACAATGAGCAGTTCTTC
TRBJ2-3	-	-	TRBV5-1	CASSLGHTDTQYF	TGCGCCAGCAGCTTGGGTCACACAGATACGCAGTATTTT
TRBJ1-1	-	-	TRBV18	CASSPIQGNTEAFF	TGTGCCAGCTCACCTATACAGGGGAACACTGAAGCTTTCTTT
TRBJ2-7	-	-	TRBV27	CASSLRGEQYF	TGTGCCAGCAGTTTGCGGGGAGAGCAGTACTTC
TRBJ2-5	-	-	TRBV6-5	CASSYRGLETQYF	TGTGCCAGCAGTTATAGGGGTTTGGAGACCCAGTACTTC
TRBJ2-1	few	-	TRBV9	CASSATHRQEYDEQFF	TGTGCCAGCAGCGCTACGCACAGACAGGAGTACGATGAGCAGTTCTTC